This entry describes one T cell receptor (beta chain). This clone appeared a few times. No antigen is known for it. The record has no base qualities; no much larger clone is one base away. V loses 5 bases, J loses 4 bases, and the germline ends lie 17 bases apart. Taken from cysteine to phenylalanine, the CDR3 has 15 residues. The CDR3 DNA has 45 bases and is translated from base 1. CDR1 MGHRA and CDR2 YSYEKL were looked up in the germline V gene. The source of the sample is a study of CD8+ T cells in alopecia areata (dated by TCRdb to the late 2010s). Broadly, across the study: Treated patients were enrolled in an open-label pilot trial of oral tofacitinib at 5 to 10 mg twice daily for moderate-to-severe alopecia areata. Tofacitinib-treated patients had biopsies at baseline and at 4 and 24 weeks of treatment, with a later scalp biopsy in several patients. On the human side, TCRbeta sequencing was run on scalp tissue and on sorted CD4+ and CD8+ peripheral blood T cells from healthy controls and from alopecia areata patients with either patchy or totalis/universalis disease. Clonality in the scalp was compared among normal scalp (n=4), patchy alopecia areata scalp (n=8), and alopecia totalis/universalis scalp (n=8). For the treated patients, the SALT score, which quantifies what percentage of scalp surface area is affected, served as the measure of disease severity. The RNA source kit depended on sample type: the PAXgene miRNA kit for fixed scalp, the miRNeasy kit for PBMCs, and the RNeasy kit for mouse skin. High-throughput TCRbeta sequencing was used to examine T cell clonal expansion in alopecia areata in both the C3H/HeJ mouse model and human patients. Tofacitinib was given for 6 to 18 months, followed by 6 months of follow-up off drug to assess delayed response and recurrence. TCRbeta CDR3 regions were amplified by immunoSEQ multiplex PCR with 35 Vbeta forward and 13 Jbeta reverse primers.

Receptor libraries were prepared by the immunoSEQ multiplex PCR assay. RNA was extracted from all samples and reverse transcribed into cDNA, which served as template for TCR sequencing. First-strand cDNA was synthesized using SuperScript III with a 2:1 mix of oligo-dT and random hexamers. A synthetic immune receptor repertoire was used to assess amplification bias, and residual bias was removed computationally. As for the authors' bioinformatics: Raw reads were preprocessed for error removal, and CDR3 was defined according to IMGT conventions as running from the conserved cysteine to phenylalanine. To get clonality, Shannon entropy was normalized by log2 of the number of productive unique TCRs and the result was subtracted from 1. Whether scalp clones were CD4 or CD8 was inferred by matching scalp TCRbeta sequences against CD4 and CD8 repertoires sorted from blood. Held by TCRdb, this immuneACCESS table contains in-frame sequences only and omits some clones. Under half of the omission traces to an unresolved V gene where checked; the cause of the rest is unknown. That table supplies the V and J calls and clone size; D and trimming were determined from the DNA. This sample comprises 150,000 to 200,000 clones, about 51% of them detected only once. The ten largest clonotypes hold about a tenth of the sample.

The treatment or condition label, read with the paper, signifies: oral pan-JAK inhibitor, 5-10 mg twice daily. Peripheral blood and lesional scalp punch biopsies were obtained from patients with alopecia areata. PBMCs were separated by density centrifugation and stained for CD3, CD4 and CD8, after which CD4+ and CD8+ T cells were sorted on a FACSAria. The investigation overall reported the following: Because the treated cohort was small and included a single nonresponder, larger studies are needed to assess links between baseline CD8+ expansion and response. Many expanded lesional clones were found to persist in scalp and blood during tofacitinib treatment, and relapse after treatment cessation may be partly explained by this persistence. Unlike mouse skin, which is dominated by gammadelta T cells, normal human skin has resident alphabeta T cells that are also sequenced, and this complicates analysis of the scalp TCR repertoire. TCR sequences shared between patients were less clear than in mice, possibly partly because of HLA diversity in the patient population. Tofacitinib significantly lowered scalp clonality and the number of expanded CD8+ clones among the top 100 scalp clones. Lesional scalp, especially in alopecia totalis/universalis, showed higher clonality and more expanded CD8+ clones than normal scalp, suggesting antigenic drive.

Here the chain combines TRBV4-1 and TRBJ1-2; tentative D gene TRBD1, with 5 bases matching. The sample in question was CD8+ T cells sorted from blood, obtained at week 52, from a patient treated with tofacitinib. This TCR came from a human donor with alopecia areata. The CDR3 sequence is CASSKPDQGGYGYTF. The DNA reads TGCGCCAGCAGCAAACCGGACCAGGGAGGCTATGGCTACACCTTC.